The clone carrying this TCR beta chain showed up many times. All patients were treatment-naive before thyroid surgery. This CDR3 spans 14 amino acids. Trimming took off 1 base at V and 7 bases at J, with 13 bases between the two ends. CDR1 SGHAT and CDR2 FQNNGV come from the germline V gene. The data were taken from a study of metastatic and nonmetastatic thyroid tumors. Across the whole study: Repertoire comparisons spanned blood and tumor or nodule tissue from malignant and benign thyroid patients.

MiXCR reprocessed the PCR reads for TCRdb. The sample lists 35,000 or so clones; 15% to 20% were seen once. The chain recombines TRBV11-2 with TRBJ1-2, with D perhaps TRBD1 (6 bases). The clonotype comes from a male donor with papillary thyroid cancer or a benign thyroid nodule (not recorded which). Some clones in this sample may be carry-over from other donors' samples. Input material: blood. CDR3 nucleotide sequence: TGTGCCAGCAGCTTAGGGCTACAGGGTGTTGGCTACACCTTC. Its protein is CASSLGLQGVGYTF.